These 29 T cell receptor beta chains came from one sample sequenced in a study of Graves' ophthalmopathy and Graves' hyperthyroidism. Transcripts of RNA were the source for amplifying TCR beta CDR3 regions. The first-round RT-PCR employed HTBI primers together with the Qiagen OneStep RT-PCR kit. A multiplex PCR was then performed as the second round. TCRdb re-derived calls from the multiplex PCR reads in MiXCR, one entry per CDR3 protein. Here the sample spans about 600,000 distinct CDR3 sequences, roughly 39% being singletons. Sequenced material: peripheral blood or thyroid tissue (not recorded which). The receptors stem from an adult man with Graves' hyperthyroidism.

Ten or more counts support this clonotype. The chain couples TRBV20-1 to TRBJ1-6, with a weak D call TRBD1 (5 bases). From germline, CDR1 is DFQATT and CDR2 SNEGSKA (reference sequence). V lost 5 bases to trimming and J lost 14 bases, with 19 bases between them. This CDR3 region has 13 residues. CDR3 residues: CSAGRDGHWALHF. The CDR3 coding sequence is TGCAGTGCTGGCCGGGACGGACATTGGGCCCTCCACTTT.

The rearrangement uses TRBV7-6 and TRBJ2-1, with 7 bases identical to TRBD2. CDR1 is SGHVS, CDR2 FNYEAQ, per germline. With 0 bases clipped from V and 1 base from J, the junction kept 3 bases outside the gene matches. The CDR3 totals 16 residues. CDR3 nucleotides: TGTGCCAGCAGCTTAGCCGTAGCGGGTTCCTACAATGAGCAGTTCTTC. This gives the protein CASSLAVAGSYNEQFF.

The chain employs TRBV29-1 and TRBJ1-1; 8 bases map to TRBD1. The CDR3 spans 11 residues. The trim removed 6 bases at V and 4 bases at J, leaving 1 base unmatched. Germline V CDR1 and CDR2: SQVTM, ANQGSEA. For the CDR3, the DNA is TGCAGCGTGACAGGGGCCACTGAAGCTTTCTTT. Translating it yields CSVTGATEAFF. Using reference TRBV29-1 and TRBJ1-1 for the parts outside the CDR3, the full variable domain is SAVISQKPSRDICQRGTSLTIQCQVDSQVTMMFWYRQQPGQSLTLIATANQGSEATYESGFVIDKFPISRPNLTFSTLTVSNMSPEDSSIYLCSVTGATEAFFGQGTRLTVV.

Details on this clonotype: Its ends do not fully match the called genes, so a read error is possible. J is TRBJ2-2 and V is TRBV5-4; possible D gene TRBD2, 5 bases. Germline CDR1 SGHNT, CDR2 YYREEE (reference sequence). This CDR3 contains 12 residues. The CDR3 coding sequence is TGTGCCAGCAGCCATATAACCGGGGAGCTGCTTTTT. It is translated as CASSHITGELLF.

On this clonotype: A read error may explain this, as a much larger clone is one base away. This chain connects TRBV20-1 to TRBJ1-5, with D tentatively TRBD1 (6 bases). The CDR3 runs 13 residues. With 5 bases removed from V and 5 bases from J, the gap between germline ends came to 13 bases. Germline-derived CDR1 and CDR2 are DFQATT and SNEGSKA (reference sequence). The CDR3 DNA sequence: TGCAGTGCTCCCGGGGGGGCGGATCAGCCCCAGCATTTT. Translated, it gives CSAPGGADQPQHF.

This clonotype has at least ten counts. V is TRBV24-1 and J is TRBJ1-5; no firm D call. V shed 6 bases and J shed 3 bases, with 8 bases lying between them. This CDR3 comprises 13 residues. Per germline, CDR1 KGHDR and CDR2 SFDVKD. CDR3 loop: CATSRGLNQPQHF. In nucleotides, the CDR3 is TGTGCCACCAGTCGCGGCCTCAATCAGCCCCAGCATTTT.

This clonotype turned up a few times. The rearrangement joins TRBV5-1 to TRBJ1-1, with a tentative D call TRBD1 (5 bases). The CDR3 length is 16 residues. Trimming took off 0 bases at V and 4 bases at J, with 16 bases between the two ends. CDR1 is SGHRS, CDR2 YFSETQ, per germline. CDR3 region: CASSLENQGLGTEAFF. CDR3 in DNA: TGCGCCAGCAGCTTGGAAAATCAGGGTTTGGGCACTGAAGCTTTCTTT.

The chain links TRBV29-1 to TRBJ2-7; TRBD1 agrees at 8 bases. V dropped 8 bases and J dropped 1; count of bases not matched to a gene: 7. CDR1 SQVTM and CDR2 ANQGSEA come from the germline V gene. The CDR3 contains 13 residues. CDR3 sequence: CSSPDRASYEQYF. The DNA of the CDR3 is TGCAGCTCCCCGGACAGGGCATCCTACGAGCAGTACTTC.

The V gene is TRBV10-3, the J gene TRBJ2-7, with D perhaps TRBD1 or TRBD2 (5 bases each). Germline CDR1 and CDR2: ENHRY and SYGVKD. Trimming removed 10 bases at V and 9 bases at J, with 16 bases between. There are 11 residues in the CDR3. The CDR3, as DNA: TGTGCCAGCAGCCGCCGTGGGGGGCAGTACTTC. It codes for CASSRRGGQYF.

CDR3 nucleotides: TGTGCCAGCAGTCAGATGTCCGGAGCGGATACGCAGTATTTT. Protein product: CASSQMSGADTQYF. The chain has TRBV6-1 and TRBJ2-3; D call uncertain. Germline lookup yields CDR1 MNHNS and CDR2 SASEGT. V dropped 5 bases and J dropped 6 bases, with 15 bases sitting between them. The length of the CDR3 is 14 residues.

This clonotype was seen at least ten times. This sequence joins TRBV6-5 and TRBJ1-1; weak D call: TRBD1 (6 bases). V was cut by 2 bases and J by 5 bases, with 9 bases left in between. The CDR3 is 13 amino acids. CDR1 and CDR2 from the germline V gene are MNHEY and SVGAGI. The CDR3 sequence: CASSYPQGTEAFF. The CDR3 nucleotides are TGTGCCAGCAGTTACCCACAGGGAACTGAAGCTTTCTTT.

In this sample, this clonotype turned up a few times. The V and J genes are TRBV28 and TRBJ2-5, with 7 bases identical to TRBD2. V was pared by 8 bases and J by 6 bases, with 9 bases of the junction left unmatched. This CDR3 comprises 13 residues. Germline CDR1 is MDHEN and CDR2 is SYDVKM. For the CDR3, the DNA is TGTGCCAGCGTCTCAGGGAGGGGTAAGACCCAGTACTTC. It codes for CASVSGRGKTQYF. Filled out from reference TRBV28 and TRBJ2-5, the complete variable domain reads DVKVTQSSRYLVKRTGEKVFLECVQDMDHENMFWYRQDPGLGLRLIYFSYDVKMKEKGDIPEGYSVSREKKERFSLILESASTNQTSMYLCASVSGRGKTQYFGPGTRLLVL.

This clonotype was recorded at least ten times. This CDR3 reads CATSRDRGPGNTIYF. The DNA for the CDR3 is TGTGCCACCAGCAGAGATCGGGGGCCTGGAAACACCATATATTTT. The chain recombines TRBV15 with TRBJ1-3; a possible D gene is TRBD1 (6 bases). Trimming pared 0 bases from V and 2 bases from J, leaving 8 bases between. Germline V CDR1 and CDR2: LNHNV, YYDKDF (reference sequence). This CDR3 has 15 amino acids.

The rearrangement links TRBV19 to TRBJ2-5; 7 nucleotides line up with TRBD2. Per the germline V gene, CDR1 is LNHDA and CDR2 is SQIVND (reference sequence). J gave up 5 bases and V 7 bases, and 16 bases lay outside the gene matches. There are 16 residues in the CDR3. DNA of the CDR3: TGTGCCAGTACCCCAAAAGCGGGACTCCGGGGGGAGACCCAGTACTTC. Encoded protein: CASTPKAGLRGETQYF.

The sample holds many counts of this clonotype. This chain connects TRBV7-8 to TRBJ1-5; D is unresolved. V was trimmed by 4 bases and J by 1 base, leaving 11 bases between them. CDR1 is SGHVS, CDR2 FQNEAQ, per germline. The CDR3 covers 15 residues. CDR3 nucleotides: TGTGCCAGCAGCTGGGGAGGGATGAGCAATCAGCCCCAGCATTTT. This encodes CASSWGGMSNQPQHF.

On this clonotype itself: The junction shows a germline mismatch at one end, possibly a read error. V and J are TRBV10-3 and TRBJ1-1, with a tentative D call TRBD1 (5 bases). The germline V gene encodes CDR1 ENHRY and CDR2 SYGVKD. This CDR3 has 15 amino acids. CDR3 nucleotides: TGTGCCAGCAGTGCGTGGGGGGGTATGAACACTGAAGCTTTCTTT. Its translation: CASSAWGGMNTEAFF.

This clonotype occurred many times. At one end the junction does not follow the germline gene, possibly because of a read error. The chain combines TRBV19 with TRBJ1-1, with D hard to call. The CDR3 sequence is 14 residues long. CDR1 LNHDA and CDR2 SQIVND come from the germline V gene (reference sequence). As DNA, the CDR3 is TGTGCCAGTGGTATTGGTGGCATGAACACTGAAGCTTTCTTT. Protein product: CASGIGGMNTEAFF.

This clonotype was seen a few times. The V and J genes are TRBV9 and TRBJ2-7, with D perhaps matching TRBD1 (5 bases). This CDR3 has 15 residues. The germline V and J ends were trimmed by 0 bases and 0 bases, with 10 bases remaining between them. Germline V gene lookup returns CDR1 SGDLS and CDR2 YYNGEE. The CDR3 coding sequence is TGTGCCAGCAGCGTAGCAGCAGGGCCCTCCTACGAGCAGTACTTC. It specifies CASSVAAGPSYEQYF.

The sample holds many counts of this clonotype. The chain employs TRBV9 and TRBJ2-7; TRBD2 matches 7 bases. The junction had 12 bases not matched to a gene; V was cut back by 4 bases and J by 5 bases. The germline CDR1 and CDR2 sequences are SGDLS and YYNGEE. The CDR3 has 15 amino acids. The CDR3 reads CASSPHRLAAHEQYF. The CDR3, as DNA: TGTGCCAGCAGCCCTCACAGACTAGCAGCCCACGAGCAGTACTTC.

This clonotype was seen a handful of times. The chain combines TRBV7-2 with TRBJ2-3; the D gene is possibly TRBD1 (6 bases). The ends were cut back, 6 bases at V and 6 bases at J, with 13 bases in the middle. CDR1 and CDR2 from the germline V gene are SGHTA and FQGNSA. The CDR3 covers 13 residues. CDR3 region: CASSLQGSDTQYF. DNA for the CDR3: TGTGCCAGCAGTCTACAGGGATCCGATACGCAGTATTTT. Full variable domain (rest looked up from reference TRBV7-2 and TRBJ2-3): GAGVSQSPSNKVTEKGKDVELRCDPISGHTALYWYRQSLGQGLEFLIYFQGNSAPDKSGLPSDRFSAERTGGSVSTLTIQRTQQEDSAVYLCASSLQGSDTQYFGPGTRLTVL.

The J gene is TRBJ1-1, the V gene TRBV13, with D unresolved. Trimming stripped 5 bases from V and 11 bases from J, with 18 bases between. The CDR3 runs 13 residues. The germline gives CDR1 PRHDT, CDR2 FYEKMQ (reference sequence). CDR3 sequence: CASSTRDALSAFF. DNA for the CDR3: TGTGCCAGCAGCACGAGGGATGCATTATCGGCTTTCTTT.

As to this clonotype: A single base separates this from a much larger clone, so it may be a read error. Here the CDR3 DNA reads TGTGCCAGCAGGGTCCTTGGCAATCAGCCCCAGCATTTT. It yields the protein CASRVLGNQPQHF. The chain couples TRBV2 to TRBJ1-5; D is ambiguous. Germline V gene lookup returns CDR1 SNHLY and CDR2 FYNNEI. Trimming cost V 6 bases and J 2 bases, with 8 bases left between them. The CDR3 sequence is 13 residues long.

On this clonotype itself: This could be a read error, since a much larger clone is one nucleotide away. V usage is TRBV19 and J usage is TRBJ1-4; D uncertain. Germline V gene data show CDR1 as LNHDA and CDR2 as SQIVND (reference sequence). The CDR3 extends over 14 amino acids. The CDR3: CASKVAAANERLFF. The CDR3 coding sequence is TGTGCCAGTAAGGTGGCAGCGGCTAATGAAAGACTGTTTTTT.

The chain employs TRBV12-5 and TRBJ1-1; 7 bases map to TRBD1. Trimming at V came to 3 bases and at J to 6 bases, leaving 4 bases not matched to a gene. Per germline, CDR1 LGHNT and CDR2 FRNRAP. The CDR3 contains 13 residues. CDR3 coding DNA: TGTGCTAGTGGTTTTACAGGGGTTCCTGAAGCTTTCTTT. This encodes CASGFTGVPEAFF.

This clonotype was picked up one time. One junction end disagrees with the germline gene, perhaps due to a read error. This chain connects TRBV4-1 to TRBJ2-3; possible D gene TRBD2, 6 bases. The CDR3 spans 12 residues. Germline lookup yields CDR1 MGHRA and CDR2 YSYEKL. The CDR3 spells CASSQGGTAQYF. The CDR3 nucleotides read TGTGCCAGCAGCCAAGGCGGGACGGCGCAGTATTTT.

This clonotype was observed a few times. V is TRBV2 and J is TRBJ2-2; TRBD1 is a possible D gene (5 bases). V shed 3 bases and J shed 6 bases, with 14 bases lying between them. The CDR3 is 15 amino acids. Germline values: CDR1 SNHLY, CDR2 FYNNEI. CDR3 amino acids: CASSDRAGQAGELFF. For the CDR3, the DNA is TGTGCCAGCAGTGATAGAGCAGGGCAGGCCGGGGAGCTGTTTTTT.

The chain employs TRBV28 and TRBJ2-7; possibly TRBD2 for D (5 bases). There are 14 residues in the CDR3. V lost 6 bases and J lost 3, with 15 bases in between. Germline-derived CDR1 and CDR2 are MDHEN and SYDVKM. The CDR3 DNA reads as TGTGCCAGCAGCGATGCTGGGAGCAGCTACGAGCAGTACTTC. This sequence encodes CASSDAGSSYEQYF.

The rearrangement joins TRBV2 to TRBJ1-5; possible D gene TRBD1, 5 bases. The CDR3 totals 15 residues. CDR1 and CDR2 (germline): SNHLY, FYNNEI. Deletions cut 6 bases from V and 9 bases from J, with 21 bases between. This chain's CDR3 is CASSSGTGEGWPQHF. In DNA form, the CDR3 reads TGTGCCAGCAGCTCCGGGACGGGGGAAGGATGGCCCCAGCATTTT.

This clonotype turned up a few times. V gene TRBV5-5 combines with J gene TRBJ1-5, with TRBD1 matching over 8 bases. Germline CDR1 SGHKS, CDR2 YYEKEE (reference sequence). V shed 8 bases and J 3 bases; nucleotides not matched to a gene: 4. The CDR3 totals 13 residues. CDR3 nucleotide sequence: TGTGCCAGTAGGACAGGGAACAATCAGCCCCAGCATTTT. Its translation: CASRTGNNQPQHF.